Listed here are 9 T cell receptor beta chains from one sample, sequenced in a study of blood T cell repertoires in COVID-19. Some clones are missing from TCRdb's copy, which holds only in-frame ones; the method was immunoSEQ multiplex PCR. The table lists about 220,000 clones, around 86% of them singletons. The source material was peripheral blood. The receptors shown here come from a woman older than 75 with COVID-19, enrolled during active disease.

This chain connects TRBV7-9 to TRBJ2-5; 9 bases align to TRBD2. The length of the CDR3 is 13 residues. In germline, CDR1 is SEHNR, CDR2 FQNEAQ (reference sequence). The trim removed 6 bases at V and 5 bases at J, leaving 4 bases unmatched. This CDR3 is CASRFAGGETQYF. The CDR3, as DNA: TGTGCCAGCAGATTCGCGGGGGGGGAGACCCAGTACTTC.

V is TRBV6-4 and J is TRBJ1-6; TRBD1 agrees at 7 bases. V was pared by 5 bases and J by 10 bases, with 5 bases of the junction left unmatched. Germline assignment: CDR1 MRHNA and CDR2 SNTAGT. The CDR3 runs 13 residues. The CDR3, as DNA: TGTGCCAGCAGTTTCTCAGGGGGGTCACCCCTCCACTTT. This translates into CASSFSGGSPLHF.

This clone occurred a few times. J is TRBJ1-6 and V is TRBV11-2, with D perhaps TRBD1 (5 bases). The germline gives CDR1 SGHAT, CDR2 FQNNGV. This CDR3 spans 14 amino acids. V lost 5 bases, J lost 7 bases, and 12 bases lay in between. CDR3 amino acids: CASSRDLLNSPLHF. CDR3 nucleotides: TGTGCCAGCAGCAGGGACTTATTAAATTCACCCCTCCACTTT.

CDR3 region: CASSPRLNTEAFF. DNA for the CDR3: TGTGCCAGCAGTCCTAGGTTGAACACTGAAGCTTTCTTT. The gene calls are TRBV6-6 and TRBJ1-1, with D hard to call. V was clipped by 5 bases and J by 0 bases, with 7 bases between them. This CDR3 is 13 amino acids long. Germline CDR1 MNHNY, CDR2 SVGAGI (reference sequence).

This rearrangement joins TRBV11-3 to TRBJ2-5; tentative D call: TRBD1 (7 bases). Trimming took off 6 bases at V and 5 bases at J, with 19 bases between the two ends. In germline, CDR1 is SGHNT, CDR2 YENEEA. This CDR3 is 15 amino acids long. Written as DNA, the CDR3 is TGTGCCAGCAGTAGACGACAGGGAGGTATGGAGACCCAGTACTTC. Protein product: CASSRRQGGMETQYF.

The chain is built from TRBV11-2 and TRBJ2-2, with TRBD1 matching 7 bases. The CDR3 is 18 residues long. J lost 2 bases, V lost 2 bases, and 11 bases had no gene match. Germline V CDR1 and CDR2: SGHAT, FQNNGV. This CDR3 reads CASSLRPLNRGNTGELFF. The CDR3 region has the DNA TGTGCCAGCAGCTTACGCCCGTTAAACAGGGGCAACACCGGGGAGCTGTTTTTT.

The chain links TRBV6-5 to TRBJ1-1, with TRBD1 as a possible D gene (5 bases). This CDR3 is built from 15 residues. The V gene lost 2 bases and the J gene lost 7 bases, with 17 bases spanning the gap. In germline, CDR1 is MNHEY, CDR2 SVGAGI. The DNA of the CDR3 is TGTGCCAGCAGTTACAAGTTGGGGGGTAGAGGTGAAGCTTTCTTT. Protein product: CASSYKLGGRGEAFF.

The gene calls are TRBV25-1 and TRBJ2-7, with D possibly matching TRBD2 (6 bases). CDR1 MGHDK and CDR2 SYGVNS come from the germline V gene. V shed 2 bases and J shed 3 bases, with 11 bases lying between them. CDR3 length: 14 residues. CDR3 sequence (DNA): TGTGCCAGCAGTGAACCCGGGACTTACTACGAGCAGTACTTC. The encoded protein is CASSEPGTYYEQYF.

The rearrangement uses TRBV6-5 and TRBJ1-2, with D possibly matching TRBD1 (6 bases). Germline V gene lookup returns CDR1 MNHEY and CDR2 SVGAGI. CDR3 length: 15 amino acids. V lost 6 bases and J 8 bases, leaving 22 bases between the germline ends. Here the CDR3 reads CASRDNLQGRWGYTF. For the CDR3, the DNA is TGTGCCAGCAGGGATAATCTTCAGGGGCGATGGGGCTACACCTTC.